A selection of T cell receptor beta chains follows, all from one sample in a study of blood T cell repertoires in COVID-19. Assay used: immunoSEQ multiplex PCR; TCRdb lists only in-frame clones, some missing. The data hold about 240,000 clones, with roughly 90% observed a single time. The specimen was PBMCs or T cells enriched from blood (not recorded which). The receptors were sampled from a woman younger than 45 who had recovered from COVID-19. Each CDR3 is given with its conserved first and last residue. Fields, in order: V gene, J gene, clone size, D gene, CDR3 protein, CDR3 DNA. A D gene is named only where the DNA matches it firmly. Size tells how often a clone was seen (once, few, many) or the class of an expanded clone, and some rows leave it out.

V gene: TRBV6-4
J gene: TRBJ2-2
clone size: NA
D gene: NA
CDR3 protein: CASSDSFRPGKDGELFF
CDR3 DNA: TGTGCCAGCAGTGACTCTTTCCGTCCAGGGAAGGACGGGGAGCTGTTTTTT

V gene: TRBV5-6
J gene: TRBJ2-2
clone size: NA
D gene: TRBD1
CDR3 protein: CASSNLGTGAAGELFF
CDR3 DNA: TGTGCCAGCAGCAACCTCGGGACAGGGGCGGCCGGGGAGCTGTTTTTT

V gene: TRBV28
J gene: TRBJ2-1
clone size: NA
D gene: TRBD1
CDR3 protein: CASSPTGQGGFNEQFF
CDR3 DNA: TGTGCCAGCAGCCCAACCGGACAGGGGGGTTTCAATGAGCAGTTCTTC

V gene: TRBV25-1
J gene: TRBJ1-3
clone size: NA
D gene: NA
CDR3 protein: CASSDRGASGNTIYF
CDR3 DNA: TGTGCCAGCAGTGATCGGGGAGCATCGGGAAACACCATATATTTT

V gene: TRBV29-1
J gene: TRBJ2-1
clone size: NA
D gene: NA
CDR3 protein: CSARGPQYQVGAQFF
CDR3 DNA: TGCAGCGCGAGAGGCCCACAATACCAAGTCGGCGCTCAGTTCTTC

V gene: TRBV28
J gene: TRBJ1-2
clone size: NA
D gene: TRBD1
CDR3 protein: CASSLGQGVGYTF
CDR3 DNA: TGTGCCAGCAGTCTCGGACAGGGGGTCGGCTACACCTTC

V gene: TRBV29-1
J gene: TRBJ2-2
clone size: NA
D gene: NA
CDR3 protein: CSVDGGTTGELFF
CDR3 DNA: TGCAGCGTTGATGGCGGAACCACCGGGGAGCTGTTTTTT

V gene: TRBV27
J gene: TRBJ2-3
clone size: once
D gene: TRBD2
CDR3 protein: CASSKPRLLAGYTDTQYF
CDR3 DNA: TGTGCCAGCAGTAAACCGCGCCTACTAGCGGGGTACACAGATACGCAGTATTTT

V gene: TRBV5-1
J gene: TRBJ2-3
clone size: NA
D gene: TRBD2
CDR3 protein: CASSSGLAGGLGDTQYF
CDR3 DNA: TGCGCCAGCAGCTCCGGACTAGCGGGAGGGCTAGGAGATACGCAGTATTTT

V gene: TRBV27
J gene: TRBJ1-2
clone size: NA
D gene: NA
CDR3 protein: CASSFSGTTALYGYTF
CDR3 DNA: TGTGCCAGCAGTTTCTCCGGGACAACCGCCCTCTATGGCTACACCTTC

V gene: TRBV7-3
J gene: TRBJ2-1
clone size: few
D gene: NA
CDR3 protein: CASSIKRGGEQFF
CDR3 DNA: TGTGCCAGCAGCATCAAAAGGGGGGGTGAGCAGTTCTTC

V gene: TRBV10-3
J gene: TRBJ1-2
clone size: NA
D gene: TRBD1
CDR3 protein: CAISVGDRLRYGYTF
CDR3 DNA: TGTGCCATCAGTGTCGGGGACAGGCTTCGCTATGGCTACACCTTC

V gene: TRBV19
J gene: TRBJ1-1
clone size: NA
D gene: NA
CDR3 protein: CASSPGRVWATEAFF
CDR3 DNA: TGTGCCAGTAGTCCGGGGAGGGTTTGGGCCACTGAAGCTTTCTTT

V gene: TRBV5-1
J gene: TRBJ1-1
clone size: NA
D gene: TRBD1
CDR3 protein: CASSSQGQAQGEAFF
CDR3 DNA: TGCGCCAGCAGCTCCCAGGGACAGGCCCAGGGTGAAGCTTTCTTT

V gene: TRBV5-1
J gene: TRBJ1-2
clone size: NA
D gene: NA
CDR3 protein: CASSPRRGGATENYGYTF
CDR3 DNA: TGCGCCAGCAGCCCCCGCCGAGGGGGGGCCACGGAAAATTATGGCTACACCTTC

V gene: TRBV9
J gene: TRBJ2-2
clone size: NA
D gene: NA
CDR3 protein: CASSVAGVTGELFF
CDR3 DNA: TGTGCCAGCAGCGTAGCGGGAGTAACCGGGGAGCTGTTTTTT

V gene: TRBV6-5
J gene: TRBJ1-2
clone size: few
D gene: NA
CDR3 protein: CASSPGYSDGYTF
CDR3 DNA: TGTGCCAGCAGTCCGGGGTATTCAGATGGCTACACCTTC

V gene: TRBV2
J gene: TRBJ2-1
clone size: NA
D gene: NA
CDR3 protein: CASSGNNEQFF
CDR3 DNA: TGTGCCAGCAGTGGTAACAATGAGCAGTTCTTC

V gene: TRBV15
J gene: TRBJ2-7
clone size: NA
D gene: TRBD2
CDR3 protein: CATSPPGSGVYEQYF
CDR3 DNA: TGTGCCACCAGCCCACCGGGTAGCGGGGTCTACGAGCAGTACTTC

V gene: TRBV2
J gene: TRBJ2-1
clone size: NA
D gene: TRBD2
CDR3 protein: CASSLGLAGVHEQFF
CDR3 DNA: TGTGCCAGCAGTCTCGGACTAGCGGGAGTCCATGAGCAGTTCTTC

V gene: TRBV5-1
J gene: TRBJ2-7
clone size: NA
D gene: TRBD2
CDR3 protein: CASSLAGLAATYEQYF
CDR3 DNA: TGCGCCAGCAGCTTGGCGGGACTAGCGGCCACCTACGAGCAGTACTTC

V gene: TRBV30
J gene: TRBJ2-3
clone size: NA
D gene: NA
CDR3 protein: CAWSDGRDPADTQYF
CDR3 DNA: TGTGCCTGGAGTGACGGGCGGGACCCAGCAGATACGCAGTATTTT

V gene: TRBV28
J gene: TRBJ1-1
clone size: NA
D gene: TRBD1
CDR3 protein: CASSPGTAPNTEAFF
CDR3 DNA: TGTGCCAGCAGCCCCGGGACAGCCCCGAACACTGAAGCTTTCTTT

V gene: TRBV9
J gene: TRBJ2-5
clone size: once
D gene: NA
CDR3 protein: CASSVDGGKTQYF
CDR3 DNA: TGTGCCAGCAGCGTAGACGGAGGTAAAACCCAGTACTTC

V gene: TRBV4-2
J gene: TRBJ1-2
clone size: NA
D gene: NA
CDR3 protein: CASSQSGKLGYTF
CDR3 DNA: TGTGCCAGCAGCCAAAGCGGAAAACTTGGCTACACCTTC

V gene: TRBV7-5
J gene: TRBJ1-1
clone size: NA
D gene: NA
CDR3 protein: CARSSGDGGTEAFF
CDR3 DNA: TGTGCCAGAAGCTCGGGGGACGGGGGCACTGAAGCTTTCTTT

V gene: TRBV5-8
J gene: TRBJ2-1
clone size: NA
D gene: TRBD2
CDR3 protein: CASSLGLASSYNEQFF
CDR3 DNA: TGTGCCAGCAGCTTGGGACTAGCGAGCTCCTACAATGAGCAGTTCTTC

V gene: TRBV5-6
J gene: TRBJ1-2
clone size: once
D gene: NA
CDR3 protein: CASSLGPANYGYTF
CDR3 DNA: TGTGCCAGCAGCTTGGGGCCAGCTAACTATGGCTACACCTTC

V gene: TRBV7-9
J gene: TRBJ2-7
clone size: once
D gene: TRBD2
CDR3 protein: CASSFTGTSGYEQYF
CDR3 DNA: TGTGCCAGCAGTTTTACCGGGACTAGCGGCTACGAGCAGTACTTC

V gene: TRBV3-1/TRBV3-2
J gene: TRBJ1-3
clone size: few
D gene: TRBD1
CDR3 protein: CASSIPRKRTGSGNTIYF
CDR3 DNA: TGTGCCAGCAGTATACCGAGAAAAAGGACAGGCTCTGGAAACACCATATATTTT

V gene: TRBV7-2
J gene: TRBJ1-5
clone size: NA
D gene: NA
CDR3 protein: CASSLEWGVGNQPQHF
CDR3 DNA: TGTGCCAGCAGCTTAGAGTGGGGGGTTGGCAATCAGCCCCAGCATTTT

V gene: TRBV2
J gene: TRBJ1-2
clone size: NA
D gene: TRBD1
CDR3 protein: CASSEALRDRSYGYTF
CDR3 DNA: TGTGCCAGCAGTGAAGCGCTTCGGGACAGGAGCTATGGCTACACCTTC

V gene: TRBV27
J gene: TRBJ1-2
clone size: NA
D gene: TRBD1
CDR3 protein: CASYTRPGQGAPGYTF
CDR3 DNA: TGTGCCAGCTACACACGACCGGGACAGGGGGCGCCTGGCTACACCTTC

V gene: TRBV7-9
J gene: TRBJ1-1
clone size: NA
D gene: NA
CDR3 protein: CASSLGGAGTEAFF
CDR3 DNA: TGTGCCAGCAGCTTAGGGGGCGCGGGGACTGAAGCTTTCTTT

V gene: TRBV4-1
J gene: TRBJ1-1
clone size: NA
D gene: NA
CDR3 protein: CASSQERGQQNTEAFF
CDR3 DNA: TGCGCCAGCAGCCAAGAGCGTGGACAGCAGAACACTGAAGCTTTCTTT

V gene: TRBV19
J gene: TRBJ2-7
clone size: NA
D gene: NA
CDR3 protein: CASSIVPGTEKYF
CDR3 DNA: TGTGCCAGTAGTATAGTTCCGGGGACTGAGAAATACTTC

V gene: TRBV5-1
J gene: TRBJ2-7
clone size: NA
D gene: NA
CDR3 protein: CASSLGGVPYEQYF
CDR3 DNA: TGCGCCAGCAGCTTGGGAGGAGTCCCCTACGAGCAGTACTTC

V gene: TRBV18
J gene: TRBJ1-2
clone size: NA
D gene: NA
CDR3 protein: CASSTFDSNYGYTF
CDR3 DNA: TGTGCCAGCTCCACCTTCGACAGCAACTATGGCTACACCTTC

V gene: TRBV5-1
J gene: TRBJ2-1
clone size: NA
D gene: TRBD2
CDR3 protein: CASSYPGLAGNHGSTYNEQFF
CDR3 DNA: TGCGCCAGCAGCTACCCGGGACTAGCGGGAAACCACGGTAGCACCTACAATGAGCAGTTCTTC

V gene: TRBV19
J gene: TRBJ2-1
clone size: NA
D gene: NA
CDR3 protein: CASSMGPALDEQFF
CDR3 DNA: TGTGCCAGTAGTATGGGGCCTGCGCTGGATGAGCAGTTCTTC

V gene: TRBV19
J gene: TRBJ1-2
clone size: NA
D gene: NA
CDR3 protein: CASSPPPGGNYGYTF
CDR3 DNA: TGTGCCAGTAGTCCCCCCCCGGGGGGGAACTATGGCTACACCTTC

V gene: TRBV28
J gene: TRBJ1-1
clone size: once
D gene: NA
CDR3 protein: CATAGAARVAEAFF
CDR3 DNA: TGTGCCACGGCAGGGGCCGCACGGGTCGCTGAAGCTTTCTTT

V gene: TRBV30
J gene: TRBJ1-3
clone size: NA
D gene: TRBD1
CDR3 protein: CAWERTGGSGNTIYF
CDR3 DNA: TGTGCCTGGGAAAGGACAGGGGGAAGTGGAAACACCATATATTTT

V gene: TRBV3-1/TRBV3-2
J gene: TRBJ2-7
clone size: NA
D gene: TRBD2
CDR3 protein: CASTTTKAGGGGYEQYF
CDR3 DNA: TGTGCCAGCACCACTACAAAAGCGGGAGGGGGCGGCTACGAGCAGTACTTC

V gene: TRBV3-1/TRBV3-2
J gene: TRBJ1-1
clone size: once
D gene: NA
CDR3 protein: CASSQGGTTEAFF
CDR3 DNA: TGTGCCAGCAGCCAGGGCGGGACGACTGAAGCTTTCTTT

V gene: TRBV9
J gene: TRBJ2-2
clone size: NA
D gene: NA
CDR3 protein: CASSVVQGSGELFF
CDR3 DNA: TGTGCCAGCAGCGTAGTTCAGGGCTCCGGGGAGCTGTTTTTT

V gene: TRBV6-5
J gene: TRBJ2-7
clone size: NA
D gene: NA
CDR3 protein: CASSYTTPTAYEQYF
CDR3 DNA: TGTGCCAGCAGTTACACGACCCCTACAGCTTACGAGCAGTACTTC

V gene: TRBV7-6
J gene: TRBJ2-7
clone size: NA
D gene: NA
CDR3 protein: CASSVDSGPYEQYF
CDR3 DNA: TGTGCCAGCAGCGTGGACTCTGGTCCCTACGAGCAGTACTTC

V gene: TRBV11-2
J gene: TRBJ2-1
clone size: NA
D gene: NA
CDR3 protein: CASSFTSSSYNEQFF
CDR3 DNA: TGTGCCAGCAGCTTTACTTCTAGCTCCTACAATGAGCAGTTCTTC

V gene: TRBV29-1
J gene: TRBJ1-1
clone size: NA
D gene: NA
CDR3 protein: CSADRQGGGTEAFF
CDR3 DNA: TGCAGCGCCGACCGTCAAGGGGGGGGCACTGAAGCTTTCTTT

V gene: TRBV7-8
J gene: TRBJ1-2
clone size: once
D gene: TRBD1
CDR3 protein: CASSLSLQGLGYGYTF
CDR3 DNA: TGTGCCAGCAGCTTATCTCTACAGGGGCTCGGCTATGGCTACACCTTC

V gene: TRBV9
J gene: TRBJ2-2
clone size: NA
D gene: NA
CDR3 protein: CASSRGGGTNTGELFF
CDR3 DNA: TGTGCCAGCAGCCGGGGAGGGGGAACGAACACCGGGGAGCTGTTTTTT

V gene: TRBV28
J gene: TRBJ1-2
clone size: NA
D gene: NA
CDR3 protein: CASSYGLYGYTF
CDR3 DNA: TGTGCCAGCAGTTACGGACTCTATGGCTACACCTTC